This entry lists 13 T cell receptor beta chains sequenced from one sample in a study of neurological immune-mediated disorders. TCRdb fed the 5' RACE reads into MiXCR, producing one record per CDR3 protein. The repertoire holds around 65,000 distinct CDR3 sequences, with approximately 5.1% as singletons. The sequencing sample was made of PBMCs. The source is a human donor with multiple sclerosis. The donor label of this sample is uncertain.

This clonotype has a count of ten or more. The chain couples TRBV5-1 to TRBJ2-7; 7 positions match TRBD2. This CDR3 is 15 amino acids long. Germline CDR1 is SGHRS and CDR2 is YFSETQ. J lost 3 bases, V lost 6 bases, and 12 bases had no gene match. Written as DNA, the CDR3 is TGCGCCAGCACCCCTAGCTGGGGGGGTTTCTACGAGCAGTACTTC. Translation gives CASTPSWGGFYEQYF.

In this sample, this clonotype turned up many times. This rearrangement joins TRBV20-1 to TRBJ2-5; possible D gene TRBD1, 5 bases. Germline-derived CDR1 and CDR2 are DFQATT and SNEGSKA (reference sequence). Between the trimmed V and J ends, which lost 0 bases and 4 bases, there was a span of 6 bases. The CDR3 is 12 residues long. For the CDR3, the DNA is TGCAGTGCTAGAGAGGGGCGAGAGACCCAGTACTTC. It specifies CSAREGRETQYF.

This clonotype has at least ten counts. This sequence joins TRBV11-2 and TRBJ1-6; no clear D. CDR3 size: 17 residues. V was pared by 1 base and J by 0 bases, with 10 bases between. Germline V gene data show CDR1 as SGHAT and CDR2 as FQNNGV. The CDR3 DNA reads TGTGCCAGCAGCTTAGTTCCGGGCCCCTCCTATAATTCACCCCTCCACTTT. Translating gives CASSLVPGPSYNSPLHF. The variable domain in full, with the rest retrieved from reference TRBV11-2 and TRBJ1-6, is EAGVAQSPRYKIIEKRQSVAFWCNPISGHATLYWYQQILGQGPKLLIQFQNNGVVDDSQLPKDRFSAERLKGVDSTLKIQPAKLEDSAVYLCASSLVPGPSYNSPLHFGNGTRLTVT.

In this sample, this clonotype turned up many times. The V call is TRBV2, the J call TRBJ2-5; perhaps TRBD1 as D (7 bases). V was trimmed by 5 bases and J by 5 bases, leaving 18 bases between them. The CDR3 is made up of 15 amino acids. Germline V lookup: CDR1 SNHLY, CDR2 FYNNEI. The CDR3, as DNA: TGTGCCAGCAGTCCCTCAGGGGGGATTTGGGAGACCCAGTACTTC. Its protein product is CASSPSGGIWETQYF.

This clonotype was observed at least ten times. The V and J genes are TRBV5-6 and TRBJ2-1; TRBD2 aligns across 10 bases. This CDR3 contains 16 residues. V lost 4 bases and J lost 9; bases outside the gene matches: 13. Per the germline V gene, CDR1 is SGHDT and CDR2 is YYEEEE. The DNA of the CDR3 is TGTGCCAGCAGCCCCGTGGTAGCGGGGGGCTTCATTGAGCAGTTCTTC. Residues: CASSPVVAGGFIEQFF.

This clonotype was detected ten times or more. The gene calls are TRBV10-3 and TRBJ2-7; D not certain. Germline assignment: CDR1 ENHRY and CDR2 SYGVKD. V lost 0 bases to trimming and J lost 3 bases, with 18 bases between them. There are 17 residues in the CDR3. The CDR3 sequence: CAISESLIGSGNYEQYF. CDR3 in DNA: TGTGCCATCAGTGAGTCTCTTATAGGGTCCGGCAACTACGAGCAGTACTTC.

This clonotype came up many times. The chain is built from TRBV6-6 and TRBJ1-1; no clear D. The CDR3 is made up of 18 amino acids. V was clipped by 0 bases and J by 4 bases, with 21 bases between them. The germline CDR1 and CDR2 sequences are MNHNY and SVGAGI (reference sequence). CDR3 sequence (DNA): TGTGCCAGCAGTTACTCGATCGGCGGACGGGGATCTGGCACTGAAGCTTTCTTT. Its translation: CASSYSIGGRGSGTEAFF.

Many counts were recorded for this clonotype. The J gene is TRBJ2-3, the V gene TRBV20-1; 8 bases are shared with TRBD1. This CDR3 is built from 15 residues. Germline-derived CDR1 and CDR2 are DFQATT and SNEGSKA (reference sequence). CDR3: CSSKVRTGYIDTQYF. The CDR3 nucleotides read TGCAGCAGCAAGGTCCGGACAGGGTATATAGATACGCAGTATTTT.

The rearrangement joins TRBV5-6 to TRBJ1-2; possible D gene TRBD1, 5 bases. The V gene lost 4 bases and the J gene lost 2 bases, with 15 bases spanning the gap. Per the germline V gene, CDR1 is SGHDT and CDR2 is YYEEEE. The CDR3 consists of 15 residues. The CDR3 is CASSDGTPPNYGYTF. As DNA, the CDR3 is TGTGCCAGCAGCGACGGGACGCCGCCCAACTATGGCTACACCTTC.

This clonotype was seen at least ten times. V usage is TRBV15 and J usage is TRBJ2-3, with D perhaps TRBD2 (6 bases). The germline V gene encodes CDR1 LNHNV and CDR2 YYDKDF (reference sequence). The CDR3 loop spans 16 amino acids. Trimming took off 0 bases at V and 1 base at J, with 11 bases between the two ends. The CDR3 nucleotides are TGTGCCACCAGCAGAGATAGAGGACTACGCACAGATACGCAGTATTTT. The encoded protein is CATSRDRGLRTDTQYF. The variable domain in full, with the rest retrieved from reference TRBV15 and TRBJ2-3, is DAMVIQNPRYQVTQFGKPVTLSCSQTLNHNVMYWYQQKSSQAPKLLFHYYDKDFNNEADTPDNFQSRRPNTSFCFLDIRSPGLGDTAMYLCATSRDRGLRTDTQYFGPGTRLTVL.

This clonotype was detected ten times or more. This chain joins TRBV5-1 and TRBJ1-5; TRBD1 matches at 10 bases. The CDR3 is made up of 14 amino acids. The junction had 3 bases not matched to a gene; V was cut back by 5 bases and J by 4 bases. Germline-derived CDR1 and CDR2 are SGHRS and YFSETQ. CDR3 protein: CASRGTGENQPQHF. Here the CDR3 DNA reads TGCGCCAGCAGAGGGACAGGGGAGAATCAGCCCCAGCATTTT.

This clonotype was detected ten times or more. The chain links TRBV20-1 to TRBJ2-7; possibly TRBD2 for D (5 bases). The CDR3 consists of 15 residues. Trimming took off 3 bases at V and 2 bases at J, with 17 bases between the two ends. In germline, CDR1 is DFQATT, CDR2 SNEGSKA (reference sequence). The CDR3 nucleotides read TGCAGTGCTAGGCTTAGGGCCAGAGGGACCTACGAGCAGTACTTC. This translates into CSARLRARGTYEQYF.

About this clonotype itself: Given the absence of the conserved phenylalanine or tryptophan at the CDR3 end, a read error is likely. The DNA is left out, because the CDR3 cannot be placed on it with certainty; the CDR3 is given as TCRdb lists it. V usage is TRBV20-1 and J usage is TRBJ2-5; the table's D call TRBD2 went unverified against the DNA. Germline V gene lookup returns CDR1 DFQATT and CDR2 SNEGSKA (reference sequence). The length of the CDR3 is 13 amino acids, counting both ends. CDR3 sequence reads: CSARVPGLARLEV.